This entry features one T cell receptor beta chain sequence. The antigen it recognizes is unknown. The input lacks base qualities; no much larger clone sits a single base away. Systemically healthy Caucasian individuals from Russia, approximately 39 in total and aged 6 to 90 years, were included as donors. Each donor gave ten milliliters of peripheral blood, collected into EDTA-treated Vacutainer tubes. Ficoll-Paque density-gradient centrifugation was used to isolate PBMCs, with at least 6.5 million per sample. Total RNA was extracted from PBMCs with Trizol reagent, with at least 6 micrograms obtained per sample. Naive CD45RAhigh/CD27high T cell percentages were measured by flow cytometry on a PBMC aliquot from every donor. Libraries were constructed by 5' RACE. Sequencing instrument: Illumina HiSeq 2500. The second PCR ran for roughly 7 to 12 cycles and used a J-beta primer mix along with a sample-barcoded 5' primer. A template-switch 5' adaptor carrying 12 random nucleotides introduced a unique molecular identifier onto each TCR beta cDNA molecule. At least 3 million CDR3-containing paired-end reads were obtained from each sample. First-strand cDNA synthesis was performed from all RNA using the Mint cDNA synthesis kit, with priming by a TRBC-specific oligonucleotide. All cDNA was treated with uracil-DNA glycosylase and then went through a first 18-cycle PCR with the universal primers M1SS and BC2_uni_R. Regarding the original processing steps: For normalization, 1 million high-quality reads, each with a distinct molecular identifier, were randomly selected from each sample. Reads sharing molecular identifiers were discarded rather than binned into consensus sequences. MiTCR, set to a Q25 quality threshold and the strictest error-elimination algorithm, was used for CDR3 identification, clonotype clustering and error correction. Lower-bound total TCR beta diversity was estimated with a nonparametric unseen species model using Euler transformation. Starting from the raw public reads, TCRdb applied fastp trimming at Q25, assembled clones with MiXCR and retained in-frame beta chains. Each CDR3 protein gets just one entry, which takes the most common genes and DNA from the rows behind it. What appears here as the V and J calls and clone size reflects TCRdb's work, not the paper's. The sample records some 1.4 million distinct CDR3 sequences, roughly 45% of which are singletons. Together, the top ten hold 7.9% of the sample.

This record comes from a study of blood T cells in healthy people across ages (dated by TCRdb to between 2015 and 2017). Study-wide context: In model experiments, template switching captured about one uniquely barcoded TCR beta cDNA molecule for every two T cells. Donors were grouped into four age groups: young (average roughly 17 years), middle-aged (approximately 41), aged (over 55) and long-lived (about 90). The study analyzed two additional independent replicas of 1 million unique cDNA reads from the same blood draw for two donors, one aged 18 to 30 and one aged 80 or older. To track age-related changes in TCR beta repertoire diversity, the study relied on deep sequencing normalized with unique cDNA molecular identifiers. To avoid experimental bias, donors of different ages were randomly spread across the sequencing lanes.

Here is what the overall study found, with its caveats: Compared with the aged group, the long-lived group had more naive CD4+ T cells, fewer expanded clones and increased TCR diversity, suggesting age selection. Total diversity estimates from one million sequenced T cells were considered lower bounds and underestimates. As age increased, observed TCR beta diversity per million T cells dropped in a roughly linear way, and a significant reduction was already evident by age about 40. Donor CMV infection status was unknown, potentially confounding age-related changes in expanded clonotypes. Bulk unsorted PBMC profiling prevented conclusive comparison of naive and antigen-experienced compartments. The percentage of naive T cells measured by flow cytometry correlated strongly with observed TCR beta diversity.

From the cysteine through the phenylalanine, the CDR3 covers 14 amino acids. Only the CDR3 DNA is retained, 42 bases long and in frame from the first base. CDR1 and CDR2 are drawn from the germline V gene: MRHNA, SNTAGT. The trim is 6 bases for V and 3 bases for J, with a gap of 11 bases between the germline ends. The sequence came from a woman aged 18-29 years in good health. The chain employs TRBV6-4 and TRBJ2-2, with a tentative D gene TRBD2 over 6 matching bases. The specimen sequenced was blood. Here is the DNA: TGTGCCAGCAGCACGGGCGGGGACACCGGGGAGCTGTTTTTT. Translated, this is CASSTGGDTGELFF.